The 28 T cell receptor beta chains presented below share a single source sample, sequenced in a study of blood T cell repertoires in COVID-19. Generated by immunoSEQ multiplex PCR, the TCRdb table keeps only in-frame clones and is missing some. The sample consists of fewer than 80,000 clones, 70% to 90% of them appearing once. The sequenced sample was peripheral blood. Source of these receptors: a man in his 70s with acute or convalescent COVID-19.

This chain links TRBV9 with TRBJ1-2; the match to TRBD1 covers 7 bases. There are 14 residues in the CDR3. Germline CDR1 and CDR2: SGDLS and YYNGEE. Trimming took 2 bases from V and 8 from J; bases not matched to a gene: 9. DNA for the CDR3: TGTGCCAGCAGCGTCCTCGGACAGGAGGGGGGCTACACCTTC. This encodes CASSVLGQEGGYTF.

The chain is built from TRBV24-1 and TRBJ2-4, with 7 bases that match TRBD2. CDR1 and CDR2 from the germline V gene are KGHDR and SFDVKD. CDR3 length: 14 amino acids. V dropped 4 bases and J dropped 7; count of bases not matched to a gene: 6. The CDR3 protein is CATSDRLAGNIQYF. The CDR3 DNA reads as TGTGCCACCAGTGACCGACTAGCCGGGAACATTCAGTACTTC.

As for this clone: Additional DNA sequences in this sample encode the identical CDR3. This chain links TRBV14 with TRBJ2-1, with D unclear. CDR1 is SGHDN and CDR2 is FVKESK in the germline V gene. Trimming took off 5 bases at V and 6 bases at J, with 5 bases between the two ends. The CDR3 has 11 amino acids. CDR3 amino acids: CASSYTNEQFF. The CDR3 DNA is TGTGCCAGCAGCTACACCAATGAGCAGTTCTTC.

V and J are TRBV29-1 and TRBJ1-2, with TRBD1 identical over 8 bases. V gave up 7 bases and J gave up 3 bases; unmatched junction bases: 1. Germline V lookup: CDR1 SQVTM, CDR2 ANQGSEA. This CDR3 is 11 amino acids long. CDR3 nucleotide sequence: TGCAGCGGGGGACAGGACTATGGCTACACCTTC. Amino acid sequence: CSGGQDYGYTF.

The rearrangement uses TRBV5-1 and TRBJ1-4, with D possibly being TRBD1 (6 bases). V gave up 0 bases and J gave up 6 bases, with 12 bases separating them. CDR3 length: 15 amino acids. Germline V gene data show CDR1 as SGHRS and CDR2 as YFSETQ. The CDR3 loop is CASSLGGRGDEKLFF. The CDR3 DNA reads as TGCGCCAGCAGCTTGGGGGGCAGGGGTGATGAAAAACTGTTTTTT.

The rearrangement uses TRBV15 and TRBJ2-5, with a weak D call TRBD1 (6 bases). Germline V lookup: CDR1 LNHNV, CDR2 YYDKDF (reference sequence). The length of the CDR3 is 13 residues. V lost 2 bases and J lost 5, with 9 bases in between. In DNA form, the CDR3 reads TGTGCCACCAGCAGAAGACAGGCGGAGACCCAGTACTTC. Amino acids: CATSRRQAETQYF. The full variable domain, rest sourced from reference TRBV15 and TRBJ2-5, is DAMVIQNPRYQVTQFGKPVTLSCSQTLNHNVMYWYQQKSSQAPKLLFHYYDKDFNNEADTPDNFQSRRPNTSFCFLDIRSPGLGDTAMYLCATSRRQAETQYFGPGTRLLVL.

The rearrangement joins TRBV11-2 to TRBJ1-1; no definite D call. V lost 0 bases to trimming and J lost 8 bases, with 16 bases between them. This CDR3 has 15 amino acids. Per germline, CDR1 SGHAT and CDR2 FQNNGV. Here the CDR3 DNA reads TGTGCCAGCAGCTTAGATAATTTGTTACATTTAGAAGCTTTCTTT. This gives the protein CASSLDNLLHLEAFF.

The rearrangement uses TRBV18 and TRBJ2-2; TRBD2 matches 8 bases. The ends lost 1 base at V and 1 base at J; junction bases unmatched: 2. This CDR3 comprises 16 residues. The germline gives CDR1 KGHSH, CDR2 LQKENI. CDR3 amino acids: CASSPRLAGNTGELFF. CDR3 nucleotides: TGTGCCAGCTCACCACGGCTAGCGGGGAACACCGGGGAGCTGTTTTTT.

The V call is TRBV5-4, the J call TRBJ1-1; 9 positions agree with TRBD1. Germline V gives CDR1 SGHNT, CDR2 YYREEE (reference sequence). The CDR3 contains 15 residues. Losses at the gene ends were 6 bases for V and 0 bases for J; bases not matched to a gene: 6. The CDR3 bases are TGTGCCAGCAACGGACAGGGGATCATGAACACTGAAGCTTTCTTT. It translates to CASNGQGIMNTEAFF.

This rearrangement joins TRBV28 to TRBJ1-5, with D uncertain. This CDR3 is built from 15 residues. V was cut by 7 bases and J by 6 bases, with 19 bases left in between. Germline loops: CDR1 MDHEN, CDR2 SYDVKM. In nucleotides, the CDR3 is TGTGCCAGCATTACGATCTGGGGAGGGAGTCAGCCCCAGCATTTT. Protein product: CASITIWGGSQPQHF.

This clone appeared a single time. V gene TRBV5-1 combines with J gene TRBJ1-5; perhaps TRBD1 as D (6 bases). CDR3 length equals 15 residues. Trimming removed 1 base from V and 4 bases from J, with 12 bases in between. The V gene's germline CDR1 is SGHRS and CDR2 YFSETQ. The chain's CDR3 is CASSLKAGENQPQHF. The CDR3 coding sequence is TGCGCCAGCAGCTTGAAGGCAGGGGAAAATCAGCCCCAGCATTTT.

The chain has TRBV28 and TRBJ2-1; 8 nucleotides match TRBD2. V shed 8 bases, J shed 2 bases, and the junction held 11 bases outside the gene matches. Germline V gene lookup returns CDR1 MDHEN and CDR2 SYDVKM. The CDR3 is 16 residues long. This chain's CDR3 is CASAGFSGGTYNEQFF. CDR3 bases: TGTGCCAGCGCAGGGTTCAGCGGGGGTACCTACAATGAGCAGTTCTTC.

V gene TRBV5-6 combines with J gene TRBJ2-3; 7 positions match TRBD1. The CDR3 is 16 amino acids. After removal of 2 bases from V and 2 bases from J, the junction contained 8 bases not matched to a gene. Germline V CDR1 and CDR2: SGHDT, YYEEEE. In nucleotides, the CDR3 is TGTGCCAGCAGCTTCCTGGGACAGCGGATCACAGATACGCAGTATTTT. Translated: CASSFLGQRITDTQYF.

CDR3 bases: TGCGCCAGCAGCTCTACCGATTCTCCCCCAGATACGCAGTATTTT. Its translation is CASSSTDSPPDTQYF. The V and J genes are TRBV5-1 and TRBJ2-3, with D unclear. This CDR3 region has 15 residues. Trimming left V 3 bases short and J 4 bases short, with 15 bases between. The germline CDR1 and CDR2 sequences are SGHRS and YFSETQ.

The chain is built from TRBV20-1 and TRBJ1-1; unclear D gene. CDR3 length: 11 amino acids. The V gene lost 0 bases and the J gene lost 6 bases, with 5 bases spanning the gap. Germline V gives CDR1 DFQATT, CDR2 SNEGSKA (reference sequence). This CDR3 reads CSAREWPEAFF. In DNA, the CDR3 is TGCAGTGCTAGAGAATGGCCTGAAGCTTTCTTT.

The chain carries TRBV3-1 (or the pseudogene TRBV3-2) and TRBJ2-5; a weak D match, TRBD1 (6 bases). Germline V gene data show CDR1 as LGHDT and CDR2 as YNNKEL (reference sequence). Deletions cut 3 bases from V and 5 bases from J, with 10 bases between. The CDR3 spans 13 residues. CDR3 region: CASSQGAGETQYF. The CDR3 DNA sequence: TGTGCCAGCAGCCAGGGGGCAGGGGAGACCCAGTACTTC.

The chain is built from TRBV7-9 and TRBJ1-3; D not certain. The germline V and J ends were trimmed by 3 bases and 0 bases, with 6 bases remaining between them. The CDR3 has 14 residues. Germline CDR1 reads SEHNR; CDR2 reads FQNEAQ (reference sequence). This CDR3 is CASSLSISGNTIYF. DNA for the CDR3: TGTGCCAGCAGCTTGTCAATCTCTGGAAACACCATATATTTT.

This chain uses TRBV5-5 with TRBJ2-2; a weak D match, TRBD1 (5 bases). The ends were cut back, 3 bases at V and 9 bases at J, with 9 bases in the middle. Germline-derived CDR1 and CDR2 are SGHKS and YYEKEE (reference sequence). This CDR3 is 12 amino acids long. The CDR3 loop reads CASSSSGRELFF. The CDR3 region has the DNA TGTGCCAGCAGCTCCTCAGGGAGGGAGCTGTTTTTT.

The chain is built from TRBV27 and TRBJ1-2; TRBD1 aligns across 9 bases. V gave up 10 bases and J gave up 7 bases; unmatched junction bases: 10. CDR3 length equals 13 residues. Germline V gene data show CDR1 as MNHEY and CDR2 as SMNVEV (reference sequence). The CDR3 nucleotides are TGTGCCAACCAACAGGGGGCCTTCCTTGGCTACACCTTC. It is translated as CANQQGAFLGYTF.

The V gene is TRBV4-1, the J gene TRBJ2-1; D is possibly TRBD1 (6 bases). V lost 5 bases to trimming and J lost 8 bases, with 19 bases between them. CDR1 is MGHRA and CDR2 is YSYEKL in the germline V gene. The CDR3 length is 15 residues. Here the CDR3 reads CASSTGQTYKDEQFF. CDR3 DNA sequence: TGCGCCAGCAGCACAGGACAGACCTACAAAGATGAGCAGTTCTTC.

The CDR3 nucleotides are TGCGCCAGCAGCTTACTAGCGGGAGGGCCCCCCTACAATGAGCAGTTCTTC. Protein product: CASSLLAGGPPYNEQFF. The J gene is TRBJ2-1, the V gene TRBV5-1; 13 nucleotides line up with TRBD2. The germline V gene has CDR1 SGHRS and CDR2 YFSETQ. CDR3 length: 17 amino acids. With 2 bases clipped from V and 2 bases from J, the junction kept 4 bases outside the gene matches.

The chain recombines TRBV11-2 with TRBJ2-7; TRBD1 agrees at 10 bases. The ends lost 5 bases at V and 5 bases at J; junction bases unmatched: 6. The CDR3 is 14 residues long. Germline CDR1 and CDR2: SGHAT and FQNNGV. This CDR3 is CASSLQTGGNEQYF. In DNA form, the CDR3 reads TGTGCCAGCAGCCTCCAGACAGGGGGCAACGAGCAGTACTTC. The whole variable domain, remainder taken from reference TRBV11-2 and TRBJ2-7, is EAGVAQSPRYKIIEKRQSVAFWCNPISGHATLYWYQQILGQGPKLLIQFQNNGVVDDSQLPKDRFSAERLKGVDSTLKIQPAKLEDSAVYLCASSLQTGGNEQYFGPGTRLTVT.

The chain joins TRBV3-1 (or the pseudogene TRBV3-2) to TRBJ2-3, with a tentative D call TRBD1 (5 bases). The CDR3 is 13 residues long. Germline CDR1 and CDR2: LGHDT and YNNKEL (reference sequence). Trimming took 0 bases from V and 7 from J, leaving 8 bases between them. Here the CDR3 DNA reads TGTGCCAGCAGCCAAGATCAGGGTTATACGCAGTATTTT. Protein sequence: CASSQDQGYTQYF.

This clone was detected only a few times. The rearrangement joins TRBV24-1 to TRBJ2-2; 8 bases match TRBD1. The germline V gene has CDR1 KGHDR and CDR2 SFDVKD. The V gene end was trimmed by 3 bases and the J gene end by 1 base; junction bases not matched to a gene: 3. The CDR3 contains 16 residues. The CDR3 here is CATSDPGTGNTGELFF. The CDR3 nucleotides are TGTGCCACCAGTGATCCCGGGACAGGGAACACCGGGGAGCTGTTTTTT.

The gene calls are TRBV6-4 and TRBJ1-1; possibly TRBD1 for D (6 bases). The germline V gene encodes CDR1 MRHNA and CDR2 SNTAGT. This CDR3 has 13 amino acids. The V gene lost 10 bases and the J gene lost 3 bases, with 15 bases spanning the gap. The CDR3 DNA reads TGTGCCACCTATTCCGACAGGCACACTGAAGCTTTCTTT. Translated: CATYSDRHTEAFF.

This rearrangement joins TRBV5-6 to TRBJ2-3; D ambiguous. The CDR3 runs 13 residues. V shed 1 base and J shed 6 bases, with 9 bases lying between them. Germline V lookup: CDR1 SGHDT, CDR2 YYEEEE. The CDR3 region has the DNA TGTGCCAGCAGCTTGCGATACGGGGATACGCAGTATTTT. Its protein is CASSLRYGDTQYF.

This sequence joins TRBV18 and TRBJ1-6; D remains ambiguous. V gave up 2 bases and J gave up 14 bases, with 16 bases separating them. Germline V gene data show CDR1 as KGHSH and CDR2 as LQKENI. CDR3 length: 14 amino acids. The CDR3 here is CASSPSTGVITLHF. The CDR3 DNA reads TGTGCCAGCTCACCATCAACTGGAGTCATAACCCTCCACTTT.

The chain couples TRBV5-1 to TRBJ2-5; TRBD2 aligns across 8 bases. V shed 4 bases and J 9 bases; nucleotides not matched to a gene: 14. Per germline, CDR1 SGHRS and CDR2 YFSETQ. The CDR3 sequence is 15 residues long. As DNA, the CDR3 is TGCGCCAGCAGCCCCATGGCCGGGGGGGACGACGCCCAGTACTTC. It yields the protein CASSPMAGGDDAQYF.